The T cell receptor beta chain described here comes from a study of cytomegalovirus exposure and HLA in healthy donors. PCR involved 60 Vbeta and 13 Jbeta primers. The protocol was immunoSEQ multiplex PCR, while the TCRdb copy is restricted to in-frame clones and leaves out a portion. Among about 130,000 clones listed, approximately 79% were seen once. The ends were cut back, 5 bases at V and 6 bases at J, with 11 bases in the middle. The CDR3 is made up of 13 amino acids. CDR1 MDHEN and CDR2 SYDVKM come from the germline V gene. General observations from the study: Looking again later, the authors saw that most CMV-associated TCR beta chains seemed HLA-restricted. The study listed 164 cytomegalovirus-associated TCR beta chains.

Details on this clone: Its antigen remains unknown.

Specimen: PBMCs. The source is a man younger than 35 in good health and CMV-seropositive. The gene calls are TRBV28 and TRBJ2-1; a weak D match, TRBD1 (6 bases). The CDR3 DNA follows: TGTGCCAGCAGTACCAACAGGGTCAATGAGCAGTTCTTC. It yields the protein CASSTNRVNEQFF.